Here is one TCR beta chain with its context. Antigen specificity is unknown. The record originates from a study of response to subunit inactivated influenza vaccine. The study's findings and limits: The study's authors posited that every seasonal influenza vaccination enlists few new T cells.

Via MiXCR, TCRdb re-called the RT-PCR reads, giving one row per CDR3 protein. This sample yields 150,000 to 200,000 distinct CDR3 sequences, of which over 8.5% are seen a single time; under 40% belongs to the top ten. Trimming cost V 4 bases and J 0 bases, with 12 bases left between them. The germline gives CDR1 SQVTM, CDR2 ANQGSEA. The CDR3 is made up of 14 amino acids. This chain uses TRBV29-1 with TRBJ1-1, with a possible D match to TRBD1 (5 bases). The TCR was taken from a man aged 50 to 75 who received an inactivated influenza vaccine. The material sequenced was CD8+ T cells sorted from PBMCs, taken roughly 24 months after vaccination. The DNA for the CDR3 is TGCAGCGTTGGCGCGGGGGGTTTGAACACTGAAGCTTTCTTT. Amino acids: CSVGAGGLNTEAFF. Drawing the rest from reference TRBV29-1 and TRBJ1-1, the complete variable domain is SAVISQKPSRDICQRGTSLTIQCQVDSQVTMMFWYRQQPGQSLTLIATANQGSEATYESGFVIDKFPISRPNLTFSTLTVSNMSPEDSSIYLCSVGAGGLNTEAFFGQGTRLTVV.